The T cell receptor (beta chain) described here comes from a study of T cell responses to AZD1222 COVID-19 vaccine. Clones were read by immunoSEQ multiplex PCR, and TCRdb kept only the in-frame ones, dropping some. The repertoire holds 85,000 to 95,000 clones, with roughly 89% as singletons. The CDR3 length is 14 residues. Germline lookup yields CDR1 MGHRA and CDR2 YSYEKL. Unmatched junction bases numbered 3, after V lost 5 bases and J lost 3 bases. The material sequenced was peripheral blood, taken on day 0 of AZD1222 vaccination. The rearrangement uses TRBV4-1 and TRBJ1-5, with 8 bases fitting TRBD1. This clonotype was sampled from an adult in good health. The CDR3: CASSRQGPNQPQHF. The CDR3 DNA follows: TGCGCCAGCAGCAGACAGGGGCCCAATCAGCCCCAGCATTTT.